The present T cell receptor beta chain was sequenced within a study of T cell responses to AZD1222 COVID-19 vaccine. The method was immunoSEQ multiplex PCR; TCRdb's version includes in-frame clones alone and lacks a portion of them. Among around 99,000 clones listed, nearly 90% were seen once. Study results and limitations: Possibly, clonal diversity was underestimated; donors were largely white British and included more females.

A word on this clone: Its antigen is still unknown.

V was pared by 7 bases and J by 6 bases, with 15 bases between. The CDR3 is made up of 13 amino acids. This rearrangement joins TRBV12-3 or TRBV12-4 to TRBJ1-2; unclear D gene. The sequences come from peripheral blood, collected 28 days after the second AZD1222 dose. This TCR derives from an adult who received the AZD1222 COVID-19 vaccine. The CDR3 protein is CASTYGLADGYTF. DNA for the CDR3: TGTGCCAGCACCTATGGTCTAGCTGATGGCTACACCTTC.